Listed below are T cell receptor beta chains from one sample, sequenced in a study of CD8 T cells in ankylosing spondylitis. TCRdb analysed the 5' RACE reads with MiXCR anew, one entry per CDR3 protein. The table has 500,000 to 650,000 distinct CDR3 sequences, about 5.2% seen once. The sequenced material came from blood, either unsorted or a sorted T cell fraction (not recorded which). The receptors come from a male donor with ankylosing spondylitis. CDR3s include the opening cysteine and the closing phenylalanine or tryptophan. The order of the fields is CDR3 DNA, CDR3 protein, clone size, J gene, D gene, V gene. The D gene is left open where the match is weak. Expanded clones get a size class; other rows say once, few or many, or leave the size out.

TGCGCCAGCAGCCAAGGCCCGAGCTCCTATAATTCACCCCTCCACTTT CASSQGPSSYNSPLHF many TRBJ1-6 . TRBV4-3
TGTGCCATCAGTGCCTTAGCGGTTAGCTCCTACAATGAGCAGTTCTTC CAISALAVSSYNEQFF few TRBJ2-1 . TRBV10-3
TGCGCCAGCAGCTTGGAAACAGCAGGGGAGACCCAGTACTTC CASSLETAGETQYF many TRBJ2-5 . TRBV5-1
TGTGCCAGCAGCTCGGTGGGGGCTAGCGGAAATTTCTACAATGAGCAGTTCTTC CASSSVGASGNFYNEQFF many TRBJ2-1 . TRBV5-6
TGCGCCAGCTCGGGGGACGGGGAGCTGTTTTTT CASSGDGELFF many TRBJ2-2 . TRBV5-1
TGTGCCAGCAGCTTAGCTAGCGGGAGTGGCACAGATACGCAGTATTTT CASSLASGSGTDTQYF many TRBJ2-3 TRBD2 TRBV7-2
TGCAGCGTAGGACAGTTTGTCCGGAACACTGAAGCTTTCTTT CSVGQFVRNTEAFF many TRBJ1-1 . TRBV29-1
TGCGCCAGCAGCCTGGACAGGGGGCAGTATGGCTACACCTTC CASSLDRGQYGYTF many TRBJ1-2 TRBD1 TRBV5-1
TGCAGTTCCCGCACGGTGACGGGTCGCACAGATACGCAGTATTTT CSSRTVTGRTDTQYF . TRBJ2-3 . TRBV20-1
TGCGCCAGCAGCCAAGGTGGCCTCGGGAAGACCCAGTACTTC CASSQGGLGKTQYF many TRBJ2-5 . TRBV4-3
TGTGCCAGCAGCTCGCCGGGACACGGTTATGAAGCTTTCTTT CASSSPGHGYEAFF many TRBJ1-1 . TRBV27
TGCGCCAGCAGCTGGACAGGGGGGGGAACCGGGGAGCTGTTTTTT CASSWTGGGTGELFF . TRBJ2-2 TRBD1 TRBV5-1
TGTGCCAGCAGCCAAAAGATCGTCGGCGACGAGCAGTACTTC CASSQKIVGDEQYF many TRBJ2-7 . TRBV4-2
TGTGCCAGCGGGAGGGCAACCTACGAGCAGTACTTC CASGRATYEQYF few TRBJ2-7 TRBD2 TRBV6-2/TRBV6-3
TGTGCCAGCAGCTTGGTAAGGGGGCTGAGCTATGGCTACACCTTC CASSLVRGLSYGYTF many TRBJ1-2 TRBD1 TRBV5-5